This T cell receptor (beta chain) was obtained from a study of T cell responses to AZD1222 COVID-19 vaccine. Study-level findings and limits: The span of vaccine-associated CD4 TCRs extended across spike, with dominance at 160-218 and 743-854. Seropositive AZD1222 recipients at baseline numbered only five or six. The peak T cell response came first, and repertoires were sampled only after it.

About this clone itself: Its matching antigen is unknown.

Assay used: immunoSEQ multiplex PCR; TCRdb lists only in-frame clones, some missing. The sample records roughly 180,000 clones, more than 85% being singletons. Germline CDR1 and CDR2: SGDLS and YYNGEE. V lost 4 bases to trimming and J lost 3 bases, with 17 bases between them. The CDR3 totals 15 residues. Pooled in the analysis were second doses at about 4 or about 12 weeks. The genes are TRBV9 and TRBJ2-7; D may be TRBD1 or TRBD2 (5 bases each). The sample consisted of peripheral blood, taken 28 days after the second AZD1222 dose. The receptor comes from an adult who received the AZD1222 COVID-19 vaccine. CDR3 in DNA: TGTGCCAGCAGCCTCGGGACCTTAGGAGGCTACGAGCAGTACTTC. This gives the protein CASSLGTLGGYEQYF. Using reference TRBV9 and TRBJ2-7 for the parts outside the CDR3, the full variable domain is DSGVTQTPKHLITATGQRVTLRCSPRSGDLSVYWYQQSLDQGLQFLIQYYNGEERAKGNILERFSAQQFPDLHSELNLSSLELGDSALYFCASSLGTLGGYEQYFGPGTRLTVT.